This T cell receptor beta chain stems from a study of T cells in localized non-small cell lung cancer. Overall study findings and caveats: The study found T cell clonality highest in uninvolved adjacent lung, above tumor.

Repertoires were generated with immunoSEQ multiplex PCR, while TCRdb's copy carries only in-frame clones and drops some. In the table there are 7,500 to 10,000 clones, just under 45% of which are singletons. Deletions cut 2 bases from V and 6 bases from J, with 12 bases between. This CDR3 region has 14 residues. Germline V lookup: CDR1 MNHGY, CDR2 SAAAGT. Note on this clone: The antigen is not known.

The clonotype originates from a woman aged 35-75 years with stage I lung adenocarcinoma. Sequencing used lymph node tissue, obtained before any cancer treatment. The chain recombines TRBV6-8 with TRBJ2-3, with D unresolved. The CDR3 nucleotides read TGTGCCAGCAGTTACAACCCTTTGGGGGATACGCAGTATTTT. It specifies CASSYNPLGDTQYF.